The rows below give T cell receptor beta chains drawn from one sample of a study of control samples from healthy donors and cancer patients. Measured with immunoSEQ multiplex PCR; TCRdb has only the in-frame clones, and not every one. This table has 85,000 to 110,000 clones, approximately 90% appearing once. Sequenced sample: PBMCs. These receptors all come from a man aged 55 to 70 with lung cancer. The CDR3 runs from the conserved cysteine through the conserved F or W. Fields, in order: V gene, J gene, clone size, D gene, CDR3 length, CDR3 protein, CDR3 DNA. The D gene is left open where the match is weak. Clone sizes are given selectively: once, few, many, or a class where the clone is expanded.

V gene: TRBV9
J gene: TRBJ1-5
clone size: -
D gene: TRBD1
CDR3 length: 14
CDR3 protein: CASSQTTGDQPQHF
CDR3 DNA: TGTGCCAGCAGCCAAACCACAGGGGATCAGCCCCAGCATTTT

V gene: TRBV6-5
J gene: TRBJ2-2
clone size: -
D gene: TRBD2
CDR3 length: 14
CDR3 protein: CASSYGGSTGELFF
CDR3 DNA: TGTGCCAGCAGTTATGGCGGGAGCACCGGGGAGCTGTTTTTT

V gene: TRBV3-1/TRBV3-2
J gene: TRBJ2-5
clone size: -
D gene: TRBD2
CDR3 length: 14
CDR3 protein: CASSRAVGGETQYF
CDR3 DNA: TGTGCCAGCAGCCGCGCCGTGGGAGGGGAGACCCAGTACTTC

V gene: TRBV6-5
J gene: TRBJ1-2
clone size: -
D gene: -
CDR3 length: 15
CDR3 protein: CASSYRADSNYGYTF
CDR3 DNA: TGTGCCAGCAGTTACCGAGCGGACAGTAACTATGGCTACACCTTC

V gene: TRBV6-5
J gene: TRBJ1-1
clone size: -
D gene: TRBD1
CDR3 length: 14
CDR3 protein: CASSSPGGNTEAFF
CDR3 DNA: TGTGCCAGCAGTTCCCCAGGGGGTAACACTGAAGCTTTCTTT

V gene: TRBV6-5
J gene: TRBJ1-5
clone size: -
D gene: -
CDR3 length: 13
CDR3 protein: CASSYSTRQPQHF
CDR3 DNA: TGTGCCAGCAGTTACTCGACACGGCAGCCCCAGCATTTT

V gene: TRBV10-2
J gene: TRBJ1-1
clone size: -
D gene: -
CDR3 length: 13
CDR3 protein: CASSESLNTEAFF
CDR3 DNA: TGCGCCAGCAGTGAGTCTTTGAACACTGAAGCTTTCTTT

V gene: TRBV11-3
J gene: TRBJ1-3
clone size: -
D gene: -
CDR3 length: 15
CDR3 protein: CASSLAGPPEDTIYF
CDR3 DNA: TGTGCCAGCAGCTTAGCGGGTCCCCCGGAGGACACCATATATTTT

V gene: TRBV11-3
J gene: TRBJ2-3
clone size: -
D gene: -
CDR3 length: 17
CDR3 protein: CASSARRGALPTDTQYF
CDR3 DNA: TGTGCCAGCAGCGCGCGACGGGGGGCCCTTCCCACAGATACGCAGTATTTT

V gene: TRBV5-1
J gene: TRBJ1-4
clone size: -
D gene: TRBD1
CDR3 length: 15
CDR3 protein: CASSGNGQGYEKLFF
CDR3 DNA: TGCGCCAGCAGCGGGAACGGACAGGGGTATGAAAAACTGTTTTTT

V gene: TRBV5-1
J gene: TRBJ2-2
clone size: -
D gene: -
CDR3 length: 14
CDR3 protein: CASTGTLNTGELFF
CDR3 DNA: TGCGCCAGCACCGGGACACTGAACACCGGGGAGCTGTTTTTT

V gene: TRBV24-1
J gene: TRBJ2-2
clone size: -
D gene: -
CDR3 length: 15
CDR3 protein: CATSDPRTATGELFF
CDR3 DNA: TGTGCCACCAGTGACCCCAGGACAGCCACCGGGGAGCTGTTTTTT

V gene: TRBV19
J gene: TRBJ1-5
clone size: -
D gene: -
CDR3 length: 13
CDR3 protein: CASNLHGNQPQHF
CDR3 DNA: TGTGCCAGTAACCTTCACGGGAATCAGCCCCAGCATTTT

V gene: TRBV6-5
J gene: TRBJ2-3
clone size: once
D gene: -
CDR3 length: 12
CDR3 protein: CASKNRAEAQYF
CDR3 DNA: TGTGCCAGCAAAAACCGGGCTGAGGCGCAGTATTTT

V gene: TRBV27
J gene: TRBJ2-5
clone size: -
D gene: -
CDR3 length: 14
CDR3 protein: CASRGSLNWETQYF
CDR3 DNA: TGTGCCAGCAGGGGGAGCCTTAATTGGGAGACCCAGTACTTC

V gene: TRBV7-9
J gene: TRBJ2-3
clone size: -
D gene: TRBD1
CDR3 length: 15
CDR3 protein: CASSYGAGGADTQYF
CDR3 DNA: TGTGCCAGCAGCTATGGGGCAGGGGGAGCAGATACGCAGTATTTT

V gene: TRBV7-2
J gene: TRBJ1-6
clone size: -
D gene: -
CDR3 length: 14
CDR3 protein: CASSPDPGPSKGFF
CDR3 DNA: TGTGCCAGCAGCCCAGATCCGGGACCTAGTAAGGGCTTCTTT

V gene: TRBV12-5
J gene: TRBJ1-5
clone size: -
D gene: -
CDR3 length: 15
CDR3 protein: CASGRGVGGFQPQHF
CDR3 DNA: TGTGCTAGTGGACGGGGCGTCGGTGGCTTTCAGCCCCAGCATTTT

V gene: TRBV12-3/TRBV12-4
J gene: TRBJ1-1
clone size: few
D gene: -
CDR3 length: 13
CDR3 protein: CASSPMGNTEAFF
CDR3 DNA: TGTGCCAGCAGTCCCATGGGGAACACTGAAGCTTTCTTT

V gene: TRBV6-5
J gene: TRBJ2-1
clone size: -
D gene: TRBD1
CDR3 length: 14
CDR3 protein: CASVMQGARNEQFF
CDR3 DNA: TGTGCCAGCGTGATGCAGGGGGCTAGGAATGAGCAGTTCTTC

V gene: TRBV6-6
J gene: TRBJ1-1
clone size: -
D gene: -
CDR3 length: 14
CDR3 protein: CASSPLRGDTEAFF
CDR3 DNA: TGTGCCAGCAGCCCCCTACGGGGCGACACTGAAGCTTTCTTT

V gene: TRBV6-5
J gene: TRBJ1-2
clone size: -
D gene: TRBD1
CDR3 length: 15
CDR3 protein: CASSLGQGVAYGYTF
CDR3 DNA: TGTGCCAGCAGTCTGGGACAGGGGGTGGCCTATGGCTACACCTTC

V gene: TRBV12-5
J gene: TRBJ1-1
clone size: -
D gene: -
CDR3 length: 13
CDR3 protein: CASGLAAGREAFF
CDR3 DNA: TGTGCTAGTGGTTTGGCCGCCGGGAGGGAAGCTTTCTTT

V gene: TRBV29-1
J gene: TRBJ2-1
clone size: -
D gene: -
CDR3 length: 11
CDR3 protein: CSVPEYNEQFF
CDR3 DNA: TGCAGCGTTCCGGAGTACAATGAGCAGTTCTTC

V gene: TRBV7-9
J gene: TRBJ1-2
clone size: many
D gene: -
CDR3 length: 15
CDR3 protein: CASSLIQGLTSGYTF
CDR3 DNA: TGTGCCAGCAGCTTAATTCAGGGCCTGACCAGTGGCTACACCTTC

V gene: TRBV25-1
J gene: TRBJ2-3
clone size: -
D gene: -
CDR3 length: 16
CDR3 protein: CASSEGGGVGTDTQYF
CDR3 DNA: TGTGCCAGCAGTGAGGGGGGTGGGGTTGGCACAGATACGCAGTATTTT

V gene: TRBV19
J gene: TRBJ1-3
clone size: -
D gene: -
CDR3 length: 15
CDR3 protein: CASSIGATGLATIYF
CDR3 DNA: TGTGCCAGTAGTATCGGGGCGACAGGACTTGCCACCATATATTTT

V gene: TRBV6-5
J gene: TRBJ1-1
clone size: -
D gene: -
CDR3 length: 14
CDR3 protein: CASSYSLMNTEAFF
CDR3 DNA: TGTGCCAGCAGTTACTCCTTAATGAACACTGAAGCTTTCTTT

V gene: TRBV18
J gene: TRBJ1-5
clone size: -
D gene: -
CDR3 length: 13
CDR3 protein: CASSPTADQPQHF
CDR3 DNA: TGTGCCAGCTCACCTACAGCGGATCAGCCCCAGCATTTT

V gene: TRBV27
J gene: TRBJ1-1
clone size: -
D gene: -
CDR3 length: 14
CDR3 protein: CASRSELPGTEAFF
CDR3 DNA: TGTGCCAGCAGGTCGGAACTGCCGGGCACTGAAGCTTTCTTT

V gene: TRBV9
J gene: TRBJ2-3
clone size: -
D gene: -
CDR3 length: 15
CDR3 protein: CASSAHTERRDTQYF
CDR3 DNA: TGTGCCAGCAGCGCGCACACCGAGCGGAGGGATACGCAGTATTTT

V gene: TRBV30
J gene: TRBJ1-6
clone size: -
D gene: -
CDR3 length: 14
CDR3 protein: CAWSTSRYNSPLHF
CDR3 DNA: TGTGCCTGGAGTACTAGTCGTTATAATTCACCCCTCCACTTT

V gene: TRBV30
J gene: TRBJ1-6
clone size: -
D gene: TRBD1
CDR3 length: 16
CDR3 protein: CAWSRDRGILNSPLHF
CDR3 DNA: TGTGCCTGGAGTAGGGACAGGGGAATTCTAAATTCACCCCTCCACTTT

V gene: TRBV3-1/TRBV3-2
J gene: TRBJ2-3
clone size: once
D gene: TRBD2
CDR3 length: 15
CDR3 protein: CASSPRGVGTDTQYF
CDR3 DNA: TGTGCCAGCAGCCCCCGGGGGGTGGGCACAGATACGCAGTATTTT

V gene: TRBV5-1
J gene: TRBJ2-1
clone size: few
D gene: -
CDR3 length: 14
CDR3 protein: CASSLDSQHNEQFF
CDR3 DNA: TGCGCCAGCAGCTTGGATTCACAGCACAATGAGCAGTTCTTC

V gene: TRBV6-5
J gene: TRBJ1-1
clone size: once
D gene: TRBD1
CDR3 length: 14
CDR3 protein: CASERDRVKTEAFF
CDR3 DNA: TGTGCCAGCGAGAGGGACAGGGTAAAAACTGAAGCTTTCTTT

V gene: TRBV7-2
J gene: TRBJ1-5
clone size: -
D gene: TRBD1
CDR3 length: 15
CDR3 protein: CASRFTGASNQPQHF
CDR3 DNA: TGTGCCAGCAGATTTACAGGGGCCTCCAATCAGCCCCAGCATTTT

V gene: TRBV10-1
J gene: TRBJ1-1
clone size: -
D gene: TRBD1
CDR3 length: 14
CDR3 protein: CASSEYRGRTEAFF
CDR3 DNA: TGCGCCAGCAGTGAGTACAGGGGAAGGACTGAAGCTTTCTTT

V gene: TRBV15
J gene: TRBJ2-5
clone size: -
D gene: -
CDR3 length: 13
CDR3 protein: CATSRDNGETQYF
CDR3 DNA: TGTGCCACCAGCAGAGATAACGGTGAGACCCAGTACTTC

V gene: TRBV7-3
J gene: TRBJ1-1
clone size: -
D gene: -
CDR3 length: 14
CDR3 protein: CASSLGASNTEAFF
CDR3 DNA: TGTGCCAGCAGCCTGGGAGCGTCTAACACTGAAGCTTTCTTT

V gene: TRBV18
J gene: TRBJ1-1
clone size: -
D gene: -
CDR3 length: 17
CDR3 protein: CASSPVQGRIEVTEAFF
CDR3 DNA: TGTGCCAGCTCACCAGTACAGGGACGGATTGAGGTCACTGAAGCTTTCTTT

V gene: TRBV18
J gene: TRBJ2-5
clone size: -
D gene: -
CDR3 length: 14
CDR3 protein: CASSPLVGKETQYF
CDR3 DNA: TGTGCCAGCTCACCCCTGGTCGGGAAGGAGACCCAGTACTTC

V gene: TRBV5-8
J gene: TRBJ2-3
clone size: -
D gene: TRBD1
CDR3 length: 16
CDR3 protein: CASSFGQGLSTDTQYF
CDR3 DNA: TGTGCCAGCAGCTTCGGACAGGGCCTCAGCACAGATACGCAGTATTTT

V gene: TRBV2
J gene: TRBJ2-2
clone size: -
D gene: TRBD2
CDR3 length: 15
CDR3 protein: CASSGGGTDTGELFF
CDR3 DNA: TGTGCCAGCAGTGGGGGGGGGACGGACACCGGGGAGCTGTTTTTT

V gene: TRBV30
J gene: TRBJ2-1
clone size: -
D gene: -
CDR3 length: 14
CDR3 protein: CAWDAGTSHNEQFF
CDR3 DNA: TGTGCCTGGGATGCAGGGACCTCTCACAATGAGCAGTTCTTC